This T cell receptor (beta chain) emerged from a study of T cells after yellow fever vaccination. Study-wide results and caveats: At under 98% for CD4 and about 91% for CD8, most primary-vaccination clones showed up again after the booster. By day 5 rather than day 15, the secondary response had peaked, though it was weaker.

TCRdb re-called the 5' RACE reads through MiXCR, storing one row per CDR3 protein. The data show 310,000 or so distinct CDR3 sequences, around 4% seen once. The germline CDR1 and CDR2 sequences are SGHTA and FQGNSA. With 2 bases clipped from V and 0 bases from J, the junction kept 3 bases outside the gene matches. The CDR3 is 16 residues long. This clonotype was counted ten times or more. The antigen is not known. The receptor was derived from a man aged 18 to 35 who received the YFV17D yellow fever vaccine. This sequence joins TRBV7-2 and TRBJ2-3, with 9 bases that match TRBD2. This specimen consisted of PBMCs, obtained on the day of the yellow fever booster vaccination. The CDR3 DNA follows: TGTGCCAGCAGCTTAATTGCGGGGGGGAGCACAGATACGCAGTATTTT. Translation gives CASSLIAGGSTDTQYF.